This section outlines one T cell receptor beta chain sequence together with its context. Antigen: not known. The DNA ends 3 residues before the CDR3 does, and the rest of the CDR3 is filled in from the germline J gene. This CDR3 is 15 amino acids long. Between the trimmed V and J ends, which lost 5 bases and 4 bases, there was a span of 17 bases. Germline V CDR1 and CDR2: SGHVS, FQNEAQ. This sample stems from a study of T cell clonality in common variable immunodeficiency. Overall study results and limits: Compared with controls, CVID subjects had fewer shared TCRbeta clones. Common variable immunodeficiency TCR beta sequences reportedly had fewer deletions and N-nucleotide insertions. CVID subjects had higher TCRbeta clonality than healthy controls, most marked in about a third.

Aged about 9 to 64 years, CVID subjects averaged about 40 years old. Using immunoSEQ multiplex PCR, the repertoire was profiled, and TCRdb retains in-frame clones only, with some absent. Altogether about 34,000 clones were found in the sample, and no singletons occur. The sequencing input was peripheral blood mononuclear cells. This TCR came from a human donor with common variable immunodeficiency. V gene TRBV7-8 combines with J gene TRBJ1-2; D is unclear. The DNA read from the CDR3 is TGTGCCAGCAGCCCCGTTACAGTGGGCATCTATGGC. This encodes CASSPVTVGIYG. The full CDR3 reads CASSPVTVGIYGYTF.